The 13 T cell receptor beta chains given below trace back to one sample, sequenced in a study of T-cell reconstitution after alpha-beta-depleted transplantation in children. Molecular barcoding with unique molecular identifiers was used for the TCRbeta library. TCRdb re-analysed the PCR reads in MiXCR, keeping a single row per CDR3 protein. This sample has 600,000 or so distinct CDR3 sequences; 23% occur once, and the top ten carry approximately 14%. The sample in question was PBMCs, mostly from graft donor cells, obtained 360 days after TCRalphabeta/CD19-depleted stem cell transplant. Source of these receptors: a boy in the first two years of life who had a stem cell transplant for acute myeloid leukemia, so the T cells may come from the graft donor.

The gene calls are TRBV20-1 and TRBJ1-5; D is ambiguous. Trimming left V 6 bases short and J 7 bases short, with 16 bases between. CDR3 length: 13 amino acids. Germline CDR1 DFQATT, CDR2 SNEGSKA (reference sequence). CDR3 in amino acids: CSATDWRTQPQHF. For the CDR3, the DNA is TGCAGTGCAACCGACTGGCGGACGCAGCCCCAGCATTTT.

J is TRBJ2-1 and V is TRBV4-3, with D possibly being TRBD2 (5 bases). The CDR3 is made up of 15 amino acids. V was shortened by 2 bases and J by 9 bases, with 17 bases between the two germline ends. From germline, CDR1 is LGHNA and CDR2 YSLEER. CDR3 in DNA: TGCGCCAGCAGCCAACGGACGGGGATAGTCAGTGAGCAGTTCTTC. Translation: CASSQRTGIVSEQFF.

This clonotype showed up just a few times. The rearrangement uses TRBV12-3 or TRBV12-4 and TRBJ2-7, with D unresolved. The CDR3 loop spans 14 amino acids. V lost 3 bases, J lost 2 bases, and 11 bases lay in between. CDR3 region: CASSLTAAPYEQYF. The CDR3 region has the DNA TGTGCCAGCAGTTTGACTGCCGCTCCCTACGAGCAGTACTTC.

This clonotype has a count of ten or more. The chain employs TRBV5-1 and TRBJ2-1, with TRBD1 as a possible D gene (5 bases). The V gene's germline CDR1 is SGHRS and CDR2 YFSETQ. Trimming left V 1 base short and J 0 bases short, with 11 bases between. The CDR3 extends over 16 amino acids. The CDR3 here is CASSLRRGSSYNEQFF. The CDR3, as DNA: TGCGCCAGCAGCTTGCGAAGGGGAAGCTCCTACAATGAGCAGTTCTTC.

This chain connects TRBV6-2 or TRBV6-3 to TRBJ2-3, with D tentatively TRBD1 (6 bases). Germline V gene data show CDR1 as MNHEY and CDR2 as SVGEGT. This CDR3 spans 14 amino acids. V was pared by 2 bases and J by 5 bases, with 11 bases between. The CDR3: CASSYGGQEDTQYF. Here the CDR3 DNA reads TGTGCCAGCAGTTACGGGGGCCAGGAAGATACGCAGTATTTT.

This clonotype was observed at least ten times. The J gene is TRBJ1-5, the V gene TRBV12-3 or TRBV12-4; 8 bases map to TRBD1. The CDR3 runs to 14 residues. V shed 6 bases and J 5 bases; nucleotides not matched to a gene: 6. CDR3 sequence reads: CASRTGGIDQPQHF. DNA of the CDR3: TGTGCCAGCAGAACAGGGGGGATTGATCAGCCCCAGCATTTT.

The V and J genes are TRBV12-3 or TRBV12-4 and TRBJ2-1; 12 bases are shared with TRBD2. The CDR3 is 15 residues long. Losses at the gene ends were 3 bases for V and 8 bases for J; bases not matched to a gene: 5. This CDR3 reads CASSFPSGGADEQFF. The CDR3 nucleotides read TGTGCCAGCAGTTTCCCTAGCGGGGGGGCAGATGAGCAGTTCTTC.

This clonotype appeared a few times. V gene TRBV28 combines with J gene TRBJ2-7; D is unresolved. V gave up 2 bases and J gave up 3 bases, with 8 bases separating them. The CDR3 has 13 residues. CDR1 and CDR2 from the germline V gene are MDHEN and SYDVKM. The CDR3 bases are TGTGCCAGCAGTTTAAGGTCCGACTACGAGCAGTACTTC. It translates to CASSLRSDYEQYF.

CDR3 loop: CSVLTGANQPQHF. The CDR3 DNA reads as TGCAGCGTTCTAACAGGGGCCAATCAGCCCCAGCATTTT. V usage is TRBV29-1 and J usage is TRBJ1-5; TRBD1 matches at 7 bases. Germline trimming cut 5 bases from V and 3 bases from J; bases unmatched to any gene: 4. CDR1 SQVTM and CDR2 ANQGSEA come from the germline V gene. The CDR3 is 13 residues long.

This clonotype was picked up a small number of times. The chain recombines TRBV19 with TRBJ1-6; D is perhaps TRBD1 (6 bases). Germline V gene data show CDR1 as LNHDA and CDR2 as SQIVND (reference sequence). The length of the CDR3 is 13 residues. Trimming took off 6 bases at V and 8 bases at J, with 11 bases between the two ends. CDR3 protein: CASRRGLDSPLHF. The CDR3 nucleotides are TGTGCCAGTAGAAGGGGGTTGGATTCACCCCTCCACTTT.

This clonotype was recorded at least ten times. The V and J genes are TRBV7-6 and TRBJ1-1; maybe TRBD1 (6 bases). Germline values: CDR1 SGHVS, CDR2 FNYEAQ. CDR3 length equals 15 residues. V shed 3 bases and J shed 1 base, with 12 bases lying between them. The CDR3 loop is CASSLGGTPNTEAFF. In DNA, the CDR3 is TGTGCCAGCAGCTTGGGAGGGACACCGAACACTGAAGCTTTCTTT.

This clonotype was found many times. CDR3 DNA sequence: TGCAGCGTTTCGGGACTAGCGGGGGGTCAACCAGATACGCAGTATTTT. It translates to CSVSGLAGGQPDTQYF. The chain couples TRBV29-1 to TRBJ2-3; 15 bases align to TRBD2. CDR3 length equals 16 residues. V gave up 5 bases and J gave up 4 bases; unmatched junction bases: 7. Per germline, CDR1 SQVTM and CDR2 ANQGSEA.

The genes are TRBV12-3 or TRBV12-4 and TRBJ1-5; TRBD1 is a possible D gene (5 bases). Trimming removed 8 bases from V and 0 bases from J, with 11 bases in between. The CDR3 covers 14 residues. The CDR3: CASLGDYSNQPQHF. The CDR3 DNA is TGTGCCAGCCTCGGGGACTATAGCAATCAGCCCCAGCATTTT.